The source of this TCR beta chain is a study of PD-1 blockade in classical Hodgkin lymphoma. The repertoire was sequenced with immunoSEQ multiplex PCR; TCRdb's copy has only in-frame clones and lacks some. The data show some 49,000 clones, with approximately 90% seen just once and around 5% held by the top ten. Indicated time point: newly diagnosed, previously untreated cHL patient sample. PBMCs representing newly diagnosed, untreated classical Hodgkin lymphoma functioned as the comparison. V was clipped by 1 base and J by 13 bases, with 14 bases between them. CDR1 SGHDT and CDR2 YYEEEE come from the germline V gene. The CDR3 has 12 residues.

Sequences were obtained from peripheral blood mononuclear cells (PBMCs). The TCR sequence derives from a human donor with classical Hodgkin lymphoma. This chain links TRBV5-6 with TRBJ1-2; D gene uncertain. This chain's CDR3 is CASSLSRALATF. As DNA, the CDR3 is TGTGCCAGCAGCTTGAGTCGGGCACTAGCCACCTTC.